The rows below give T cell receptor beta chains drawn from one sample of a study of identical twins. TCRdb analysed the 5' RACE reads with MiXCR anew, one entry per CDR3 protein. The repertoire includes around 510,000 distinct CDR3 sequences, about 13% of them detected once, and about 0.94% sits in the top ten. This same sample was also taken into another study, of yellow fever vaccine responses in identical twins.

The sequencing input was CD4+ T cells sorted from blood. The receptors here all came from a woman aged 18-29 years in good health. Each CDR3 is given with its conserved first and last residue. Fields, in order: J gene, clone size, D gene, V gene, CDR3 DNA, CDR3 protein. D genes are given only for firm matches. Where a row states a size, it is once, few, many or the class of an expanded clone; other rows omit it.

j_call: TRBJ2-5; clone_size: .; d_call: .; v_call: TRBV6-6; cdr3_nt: TGTGCCAGCATACTCGACAGCTCAGAGACCCAGTACTTC; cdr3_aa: CASILDSSETQYF
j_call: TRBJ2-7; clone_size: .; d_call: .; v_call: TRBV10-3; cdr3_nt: TGTGCCATCATGGAGCGAGGGGCTGGAGGGGGAGAGCAGTACTTC; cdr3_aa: CAIMERGAGGGEQYF
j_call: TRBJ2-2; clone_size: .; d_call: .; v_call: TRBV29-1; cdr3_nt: TGCAGCGTTACCCCAAGCGTGACCGGGGAGCTGTTTTTT; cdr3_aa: CSVTPSVTGELFF
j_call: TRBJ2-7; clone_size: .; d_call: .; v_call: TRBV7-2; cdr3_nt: TGTGCCAGCAGCCTGCCCCGTGGAGAGCAGTACTTC; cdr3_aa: CASSLPRGEQYF
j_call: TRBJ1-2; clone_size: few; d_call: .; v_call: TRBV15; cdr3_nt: TGTGCCACCTCACTCTCGGACACTGGCTACACCTTC; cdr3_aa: CATSLSDTGYTF
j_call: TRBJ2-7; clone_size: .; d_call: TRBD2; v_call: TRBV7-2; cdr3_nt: TGTGCCAGCAGCGCCGATGGGGGAGGGCGCAACGAGCAGTACTTC; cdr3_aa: CASSADGGGRNEQYF
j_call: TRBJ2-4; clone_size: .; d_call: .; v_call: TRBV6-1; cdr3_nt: TGTGCCAGCAGTGAAAACCCATCCAACATTCAGTACTTC; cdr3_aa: CASSENPSNIQYF
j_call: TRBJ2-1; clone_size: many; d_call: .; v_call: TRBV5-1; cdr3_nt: TGCGCCAGCAGCCCGACGACCGCGCCCCAAAATGAGCAGTTCTTC; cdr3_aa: CASSPTTAPQNEQFF
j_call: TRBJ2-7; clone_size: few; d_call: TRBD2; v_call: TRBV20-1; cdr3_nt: TGCAGTGCTAGCTTACTAGCGGCCCCCTTCGAGCAGTACTTC; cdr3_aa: CSASLLAAPFEQYF
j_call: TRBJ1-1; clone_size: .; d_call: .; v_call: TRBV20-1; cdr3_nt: TGCAGTGCCGGGGGGGCAGTTCCGAACACTGAAGCTTTCTTT; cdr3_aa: CSAGGAVPNTEAFF
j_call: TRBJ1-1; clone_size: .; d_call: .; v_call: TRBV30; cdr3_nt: TGTGCCTGGAGTAGGACAGCCGAAGCTTTCTTT; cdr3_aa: CAWSRTAEAFF
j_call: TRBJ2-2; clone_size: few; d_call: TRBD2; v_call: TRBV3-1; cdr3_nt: TGTGCCAGCAGCCAAGCCCTAAAGACTAGCCACTTGAACACCGGGGAGCTGTTTTTT; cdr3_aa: CASSQALKTSHLNTGELFF
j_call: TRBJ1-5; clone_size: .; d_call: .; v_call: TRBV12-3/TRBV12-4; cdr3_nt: TGTGCCAGCAGTTTGTCAGGGTTGGGTCAGCCCCAGCATTTT; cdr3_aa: CASSLSGLGQPQHF
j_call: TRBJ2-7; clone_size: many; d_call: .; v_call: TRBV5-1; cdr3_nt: TGCGCCAGCAGCTTGGGAGGGTCCATTTACGAGCAGTACTTC; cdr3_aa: CASSLGGSIYEQYF
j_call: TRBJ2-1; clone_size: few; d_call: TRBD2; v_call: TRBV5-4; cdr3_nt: TGTGCCAGCAGCTTGGTAGGGAGGTACCTAGCGGAAGAGCAGTTCTTC; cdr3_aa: CASSLVGRYLAEEQFF
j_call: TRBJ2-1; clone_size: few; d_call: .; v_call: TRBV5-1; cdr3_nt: TGCGCCAGCAGCCCTGAGGCAAATGAGCAGTTCTTC; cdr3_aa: CASSPEANEQFF
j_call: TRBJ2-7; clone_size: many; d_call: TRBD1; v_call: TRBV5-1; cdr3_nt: TGCGCCAGCAGCAACTTGCCGGGACAGGGAGCCTACGAGCAGTACTTC; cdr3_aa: CASSNLPGQGAYEQYF
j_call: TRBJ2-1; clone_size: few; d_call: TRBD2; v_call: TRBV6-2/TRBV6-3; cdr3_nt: TGTGCCAGCAGGGGGACTATTCAGGGGCAGTTCTTC; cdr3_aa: CASRGTIQGQFF
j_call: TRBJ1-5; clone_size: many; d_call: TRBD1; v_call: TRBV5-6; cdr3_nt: TGTGCCAGCAGCTCGGGACAGTATAGCAATCAGCCCCAGCATTTT; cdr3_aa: CASSSGQYSNQPQHF
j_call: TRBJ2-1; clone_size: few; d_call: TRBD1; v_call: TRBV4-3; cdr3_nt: TGCGCCAGCAGCCAACGTTGGGACAGGGGGGCCTACAATGAGCAGTTCTTC; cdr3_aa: CASSQRWDRGAYNEQFF